The T cell receptor (beta chain) under discussion was sequenced for a study of T cell responses to AZD1222 COVID-19 vaccine. Broader study findings: White British ancestry dominated among donors, who included more females, and clonal diversity was possibly underestimated.

The V and J ends lost 4 bases and 7 bases respectively, with 18 bases between them. Germline V lookup: CDR1 SGDLS, CDR2 YYNGEE. This CDR3 is built from 15 residues. A word on this clone: Its antigen remains unidentified.

Assay: immunoSEQ multiplex PCR; the TCRdb copy retains only in-frame clones and omits some. The profile shows nearly 110,000 clones, approximately 90% of them singletons. The rearrangement joins TRBV9 to TRBJ1-5, with D perhaps TRBD1 (5 bases). The TCR originated in an adult in good health. The starting material was peripheral blood, obtained on day 0 of AZD1222 vaccination. CDR3 DNA sequence: TGTGCCAGCAGCACTTCCTGGGGGGGGGAACAGCCCCAGCATTTT. This encodes CASSTSWGGEQPQHF.